This record covers a single T cell receptor (beta chain). V was clipped by 0 bases and J by 5 bases, with 8 bases between them. From germline, CDR1 is KGHSH and CDR2 LQKENI. CDR3 size: 13 residues. The sort gate was single viable CD3+CD4+CD8-CD45RO+ cells for memory CD4+ T cells. Donors' CMV status reflects serum IgG against pp150, pp28, p38, p52. This sample is drawn from a study of memory CD4+ T cells and cytomegalovirus serostatus. Produced via immunoSEQ multiplex PCR; TCRdb's table is partial and in-frame only. This repertoire shows approximately 53,000 clones, roughly three quarters found once; its top ten account for about 0.7%.

The genes are TRBV18 and TRBJ2-7; D remains unclear. The material sequenced was memory CD4+ T cells from blood. The clonotype originates from an adult in good health and CMV-seronegative. The CDR3 region has the DNA TGTGCCAGCTCACCACCCCCTTCAAACGAGCAGTACTTC. Translated, it gives CASSPPPSNEQYF.